Each of the 20 T cell receptor beta chains below was sequenced from the same sample in a study of identical twins. Using its own MiXCR run on the 5' RACE reads, TCRdb lists one record per CDR3 protein. This table has about 220,000 distinct CDR3 sequences, 5% to 7% appearing once. Another study also made use of these data, one on T cells expressing NK-cell markers.

Sequenced: CD8+ T cells sorted from blood. The receptors originated from a woman between 18 and 29 years old in good health.

For the CDR3, the DNA is TGCAGTGCTAGGGGCCGGGACCCCTTGTTTGAGCAGTTCTTC. It encodes CSARGRDPLFEQFF. The chain joins TRBV20-1 to TRBJ2-1; either TRBD1 or TRBD2 may supply D (5 bases each). V was trimmed by 3 bases and J by 9 bases, leaving 18 bases between them. The germline gives CDR1 DFQATT, CDR2 SNEGSKA (reference sequence). The length of the CDR3 is 14 residues.

In its sample, this clonotype was seen a few times. The genes are TRBV5-6 and TRBJ1-2; D is uncertain. CDR1 SGHDT and CDR2 YYEEEE come from the germline V gene. With 4 bases removed from V and 6 bases from J, the gap between germline ends came to 7 bases. This CDR3 contains 11 residues. DNA of the CDR3: TGTGCCAGCAGCCAAAACCATGGCTACACCTTC. Its translation: CASSQNHGYTF.

For this clonotype: Since a much larger clone is just one base distant, this may be a read error. The rearrangement links TRBV7-2 to TRBJ2-2; 9 positions agree with TRBD2. Per the germline V gene, CDR1 is SGHTA and CDR2 is FQGNSA. V shed 5 bases, J shed 6 bases, and the junction held 10 bases outside the gene matches. The CDR3 is 16 residues long. DNA for the CDR3: TGTGCCAGCAGCATCGGGACTAGCAGGAAGGCCGGGGAGCTGTTTTTT. Its protein is CASSIGTSRKAGELFF. Looking up the rest from reference TRBV7-2 and TRBJ2-2 gives the full variable domain: GAGVSQSPSNKVTEKGKDVELRCDPISGHTALYWYRQSLGQGLEFLIYFQGNSAPDKSGLPSDRFSAERTGGSVSTLTIQRTQQEDSAVYLCASSIGTSRKAGELFFGEGSRLTVL.

This clonotype was found a few times. V usage is TRBV7-9 and J usage is TRBJ2-1, with TRBD2 matching 9 bases. Germline V lookup: CDR1 SEHNR, CDR2 FQNEAQ (reference sequence). This CDR3 has 16 amino acids. After removal of 0 bases from V and 9 bases from J, the junction contained 9 bases not matched to a gene. The CDR3 DNA sequence: TGTGCCAGCAGCTTAGCGATTGGCGGGGGGGGAAGTGAGCAGTTCTTC. This codes for CASSLAIGGGGSEQFF.

This clonotype has a handful of counts. This chain links TRBV14 with TRBJ1-2; D is undetermined. Germline assignment: CDR1 SGHDN and CDR2 FVKESK. CDR3 size: 13 residues. V lost 0 bases, J lost 3 bases, and 5 bases lay in between. The DNA for the CDR3 is TGTGCCAGCAGCCAAGATGGGTACTATGGCTACACCTTC. Its translation: CASSQDGYYGYTF.

This clonotype showed up just a few times. The chain employs TRBV27 and TRBJ1-5; D may be TRBD1 (5 bases). Trimming shortened V by 5 bases and J by 2 bases, and 13 bases separated the two germline ends. From germline, CDR1 is MNHEY and CDR2 SMNVEV (reference sequence). There are 15 residues in the CDR3. This chain's CDR3 is CASSPFWGGNQPQHF. Here the CDR3 DNA reads TGTGCCAGCAGTCCCTTTTGGGGGGGCAATCAGCCCCAGCATTTT.

This clonotype was observed many times. The genes are TRBV13 and TRBJ1-2; maybe TRBD1 (6 bases). The CDR3 covers 13 residues. The ends were cut back, 2 bases at V and 6 bases at J, with 10 bases in the middle. The V gene's germline CDR1 is PRHDT and CDR2 FYEKMQ (reference sequence). CDR3 sequence: CASSLSGVNGYTF. The CDR3 DNA sequence: TGTGCCAGCAGCTTATCAGGGGTCAATGGCTACACCTTC.

This clonotype was picked up a small number of times. V and J are TRBV9 and TRBJ2-2, with unresolved D. Between the trimmed V and J ends, which lost 4 bases and 8 bases, there was a span of 15 bases. Germline CDR1 and CDR2: SGDLS and YYNGEE. CDR3 length: 14 residues. CDR3 sequence reads: CASSPYIGPGELFF. In nucleotides, the CDR3 is TGTGCCAGCAGCCCTTATATCGGTCCTGGGGAGCTGTTTTTT.

This clonotype was found many times. The chain joins TRBV12-3 or TRBV12-4 to TRBJ2-3; the D is unclear. V was clipped by 3 bases and J by 0 bases, with 4 bases between them. The CDR3 has 13 residues. The CDR3 here is CASSLQSTDTQYF. CDR3 coding DNA: TGTGCCAGCAGTTTGCAGAGCACAGATACGCAGTATTTT.

The chain combines TRBV2 with TRBJ2-2; possibly TRBD1 for D (6 bases). Trimming removed 6 bases from V and 6 bases from J, with 8 bases in between. The CDR3 spans 12 residues. The germline V gene encodes CDR1 SNHLY and CDR2 FYNNEI. This chain's CDR3 is CASRGTSGELFF. The CDR3 DNA is TGTGCCAGCAGGGGGACATCCGGGGAGCTGTTTTTT.

This chain uses TRBV15 with TRBJ2-7, with TRBD1 matching 9 bases. Germline-derived CDR1 and CDR2 are LNHNV and YYDKDF (reference sequence). With V trimmed by 3 bases and J by 2 bases, 5 bases remained unmatched. CDR3 length: 15 amino acids. CDR3 coding DNA: TGTGCCACCAGCAGGGGACAGGGAGGACCCTACGAGCAGTACTTC. Translated: CATSRGQGGPYEQYF.

This clonotype showed up many times. CDR3 nucleotides: TGTGCCAGCAGCCTGCGGCATGAGCAGTACTTC. It encodes CASSLRHEQYF. The chain employs TRBV3-1 and TRBJ2-7; D gene unclear. The germline V and J ends were trimmed by 4 bases and 7 bases, with 8 bases remaining between them. The germline V gene encodes CDR1 LGHDT and CDR2 YNNKEL (reference sequence). CDR3 size: 11 residues.

This clonotype was seen more than once but under ten times. J is TRBJ1-2 and V is TRBV13; D possibly corresponds to TRBD1 (6 bases). In germline, CDR1 is PRHDT, CDR2 FYEKMQ (reference sequence). The CDR3 is 15 residues long. V shed 2 bases and J shed 2 bases, with 12 bases lying between them. The CDR3 bases are TGTGCCAGCAGCTTATCACAGGGCCTAAACTATGGCTACACCTTC. Protein sequence: CASSLSQGLNYGYTF.

The gene calls are TRBV9 and TRBJ2-3; possibly TRBD2 for D (5 bases). CDR1 and CDR2 (germline): SGDLS, YYNGEE. Trimming cost V 4 bases and J 4 bases, with 13 bases left between them. The CDR3 is 14 residues long. As DNA, the CDR3 is TGTGCCAGCAGCATTGCTAGCCCGGCAGATACGCAGTATTTT. Amino acid sequence: CASSIASPADTQYF.

There are many counts of this clonotype. The rearrangement uses TRBV27 and TRBJ2-7; D possibly corresponds to TRBD2 (6 bases). Trimming pared 5 bases from V and 1 base from J, leaving 15 bases between. The CDR3 runs 15 residues. CDR1 and CDR2 (germline): MNHEY, SMNVEV (reference sequence). The CDR3, as DNA: TGTGCCAGCAGTAAAGGGACTCACGGTTCCTACGAGCAGTACTTC. This encodes CASSKGTHGSYEQYF.

V is TRBV6-5 and J is TRBJ2-1; D unresolved. V was clipped by 3 bases and J by 1 base, with 10 bases between them. The germline CDR1 and CDR2 sequences are MNHEY and SVGAGI. The CDR3 runs 15 residues. The CDR3 DNA reads TGTGCCAGCAGTTATGACCCGAAGTCCTACAATGAGCAGTTCTTC. This translates into CASSYDPKSYNEQFF.

The chain couples TRBV5-1 to TRBJ2-3; 10 bases are a match to TRBD1. CDR3 length: 20 residues. Germline CDR1 reads SGHRS; CDR2 reads YFSETQ. V dropped 3 bases and J dropped 2; count of bases not matched to a gene: 18. The CDR3 loop reads CASSWGAGTGAARVTDTQYF. The CDR3 DNA reads TGCGCCAGCAGCTGGGGGGCCGGGACAGGGGCCGCCCGGGTCACAGATACGCAGTATTTT.

Only a few counts were recorded for this clonotype. The chain employs TRBV7-9 and TRBJ1-1, with unresolved D. V was trimmed by 5 bases and J by 4 bases, leaving 8 bases between them. Germline values: CDR1 SEHNR, CDR2 FQNEAQ (reference sequence). This CDR3 is built from 12 residues. The CDR3 loop reads CASSRSSTEAFF. In DNA form, the CDR3 reads TGTGCCAGCAGCCGGAGCAGCACTGAAGCTTTCTTT. The full variable domain, rest sourced from reference TRBV7-9 and TRBJ1-1, is DTGVSQNPRHKITKRGQNVTFRCDPISEHNRLYWYRQTLGQGPEFLTYFQNEAQLEKSRLLSDRFSAERPKGSFSTLEIQRTEQGDSAMYLCASSRSSTEAFFGQGTRLTVV.

This clonotype was recorded a few times. This rearrangement joins TRBV10-3 to TRBJ2-7, with a possible D match to TRBD1 (6 bases). This CDR3 is built from 12 residues. V lost 6 bases and J lost 2, with 8 bases in between. CDR1 is ENHRY and CDR2 is SYGVKD in the germline V gene. The DNA for the CDR3 is TGTGCCATCAGACAGGGCGCCTACGAGCAGTACTTC. It yields the protein CAIRQGAYEQYF.

There are a few counts of this clonotype. The J gene is TRBJ1-2, the V gene TRBV27; unclear D gene. The CDR3 runs to 13 residues. The V gene lost 5 bases and the J gene lost 6 bases, with 13 bases spanning the gap. CDR1 and CDR2 from the germline V gene are MNHEY and SMNVEV (reference sequence). CDR3: CASSVGMGNGYTF. The CDR3 DNA sequence: TGTGCCAGCAGTGTAGGGATGGGGAATGGCTACACCTTC.